The entry below gives a single T cell receptor (beta chain) sequence along with its context. A read error may account for a junction end that differs from germline. Isolated RNA was reverse transcribed in full, so expressed TCRB transcripts were sequenced. Sequenced by immunoSEQ multiplex PCR; TCRdb stores in-frame clones only, minus some. This sample has about 620,000 clones, with about 14% found just once. This specimen belongs to a study of beta chain features in type 1 diabetes. Sequencing was carried out using naive CD4+ T cells from blood. The clonotype was recovered from a man aged 18 to 35 in good health.

The CDR3 sequence is CASSEGWETKIF. The DNA for the CDR3 is TGTGCCAGCAGTGAAGGTTGGGAGACTAAAATCTTC. This rearrangement joins TRBV2 to TRBJ2-7, with a tentative D call TRBD2 (5 bases). Germline CDR1 and CDR2: SNHLY and FYNNEI. The CDR3 spans 12 residues.